The source of this TCR beta chain is a study of human T cells and chemical hapten exposure. This clonotype was picked up many times. The library tagged individual cDNA molecules with unique molecular identifiers. TCRdb independently ran MiXCR on the RACE reads; one entry per CDR3 protein. This table holds 85,000 to 130,000 distinct CDR3 sequences, around 10% found once. Time point noted: pre-sensitization, week 0. The treatment denotes: therapeutic diphenylcyclopropenone sensitization with weekly scalp DPC. The sequences come from whole blood, collected in connection with sensitization to the hapten diphenylcyclopropenone (DPC). This sequence originates from a woman between 50 and 59 years old with alopecia areata. Some clones in this sample may be carry-over from other donors' samples.

CDR3 nucleotides: TGTGCCAGCAGCTTAGGCTCTACCGAGTTCTTC. Amino acid sequence: CASSLGSTEFF. The chain has TRBV11-2 and TRBJ2-1, with D hard to call. Germline V CDR1 and CDR2: SGHAT, FQNNGV. The ends were cut back, 1 base at V and 14 bases at J, with 9 bases in the middle. CDR3 length: 11 residues. The entire variable domain, with the rest obtained from reference TRBV11-2 and TRBJ2-1, is as follows: EAGVAQSPRYKIIEKRQSVAFWCNPISGHATLYWYQQILGQGPKLLIQFQNNGVVDDSQLPKDRFSAERLKGVDSTLKIQPAKLEDSAVYLCASSLGSTEFFGPGTRLTVL.